These T cell receptor beta chains were read from a single sample in a study of PD-1 blockade in classical Hodgkin lymphoma. Repertoires were generated with immunoSEQ multiplex PCR, while TCRdb's copy carries only in-frame clones and drops some. The sample lists 2,500 or so clones; 70% were seen once. This specimen consisted of CD8+ T cells from blood, obtained before the fourth cycle of nivolumab. These TCRs come from a human donor with classical Hodgkin lymphoma. Each CDR3 is given with its conserved first and last residue. The D gene is left open where the match is weak. Some rows mark clone size as missing; the rest say once, few, many or name a class of expanded clone.

j_gene: TRBJ1-5
v_gene: TRBV2
abundance: few
d_gene: NA
CDR3nt: TGTGCCAGCAGTGAAGCGGGGATAAGTAATCAGCCCCAGCATTTT
CDR3aa: CASSEAGISNQPQHF

j_gene: TRBJ2-2
v_gene: TRBV19
abundance: NA
d_gene: TRBD1
CDR3nt: TGTGCCAGTAGTCTCGGGACAGGGAGGACCGGGGAGCTGTTTTTT
CDR3aa: CASSLGTGRTGELFF

j_gene: TRBJ1-1
v_gene: TRBV30
abundance: few
d_gene: NA
CDR3nt: TGTGCCTGGAGTGTAGGGGGGAACACTGAAGCTTTCTTT
CDR3aa: CAWSVGGNTEAFF

j_gene: TRBJ1-1
v_gene: TRBV6-6
abundance: NA
d_gene: NA
CDR3nt: TGTGCCAGCAGTTACGCAGGGAATCGTAATGAAGCTTTCTTT
CDR3aa: CASSYAGNRNEAFF

j_gene: TRBJ2-7
v_gene: TRBV27
abundance: few
d_gene: TRBD1
CDR3nt: TGTGCCAGCAGTCCCCCGGGACAGACCTACGAGCAGTACTTC
CDR3aa: CASSPPGQTYEQYF

j_gene: TRBJ2-1
v_gene: TRBV29-1
abundance: medium-sized
d_gene: TRBD1
CDR3nt: TGCAGCGTTGTTTATCTAACAGGGGGTCATGAGCAGTTCTTC
CDR3aa: CSVVYLTGGHEQFF

j_gene: TRBJ2-1
v_gene: TRBV14
abundance: few
d_gene: TRBD1
CDR3nt: TGTGCCAGCAGCCAGGGACAGGGTGGTATCAATGAGCAGTTCTTC
CDR3aa: CASSQGQGGINEQFF

j_gene: TRBJ2-7
v_gene: TRBV6-5
abundance: NA
d_gene: NA
CDR3nt: TGTGCCAGCAGCTTGGCGGGGGACACCTCCTACGAGCAGTACTTC
CDR3aa: CASSLAGDTSYEQYF

j_gene: TRBJ2-7
v_gene: TRBV5-8
abundance: NA
d_gene: NA
CDR3nt: TGTGCCAGCAGCTTTATGGTAGCTTCGGACGAGCAGTACTTC
CDR3aa: CASSFMVASDEQYF

j_gene: TRBJ1-5
v_gene: TRBV11-2
abundance: medium-sized
d_gene: NA
CDR3nt: TGTGCCAGCAGCTTCGGGCCAAGCGACCGCCAGCATTTT
CDR3aa: CASSFGPSDRQHF

j_gene: TRBJ2-7
v_gene: TRBV6-5
abundance: NA
d_gene: NA
CDR3nt: TGTGCCAGCAGATCTGAGTTGGGTGACTACGAGCAGTACTTC
CDR3aa: CASRSELGDYEQYF

j_gene: TRBJ2-5
v_gene: TRBV7-9
abundance: NA
d_gene: TRBD2
CDR3nt: TGTGCCAGCAGCTTAGGAGCGGGACTAGTTGGCCGGGAGACCCAGTACTTC
CDR3aa: CASSLGAGLVGRETQYF

j_gene: TRBJ2-2
v_gene: TRBV2
abundance: NA
d_gene: NA
CDR3nt: TGTGCCAGCAGGACCCTTAGCGGTCCGGGGCGGGGGGAGCTGTTTTTT
CDR3aa: CASRTLSGPGRGELFF

j_gene: TRBJ1-1
v_gene: TRBV28
abundance: NA
d_gene: NA
CDR3nt: TGTGCCAGCAGTTTATCCTTGGCCCACACTGAAGCTTTCTTT
CDR3aa: CASSLSLAHTEAFF

j_gene: TRBJ2-7
v_gene: TRBV19
abundance: NA
d_gene: NA
CDR3nt: TGTGCCAGTAGGGACCCCGGGACTGAATACGAGCAGTACTTC
CDR3aa: CASRDPGTEYEQYF

j_gene: TRBJ1-2
v_gene: TRBV7-9
abundance: few
d_gene: NA
CDR3nt: TGTGCCAGCAGCTTAGAGGGGACGGACCATGGCTACACCTTC
CDR3aa: CASSLEGTDHGYTF

j_gene: TRBJ1-1
v_gene: TRBV6-4
abundance: NA
d_gene: TRBD1
CDR3nt: TGTGCCAGCAGTCCCCTAGCTCCGGGACAGGGGAACACTGAAGCTTTCTTT
CDR3aa: CASSPLAPGQGNTEAFF

j_gene: TRBJ2-7
v_gene: TRBV7-9
abundance: few
d_gene: NA
CDR3nt: TGTGCCAGCAGCGGTGAAGTTTTAGTCCCTGTCGACGAGCAGTACTTC
CDR3aa: CASSGEVLVPVDEQYF

j_gene: TRBJ2-7
v_gene: TRBV6-1
abundance: NA
d_gene: TRBD1
CDR3nt: TGTGCCAGCAGTGGCTGGACAGGGGGCTACGAGCAGTACTTC
CDR3aa: CASSGWTGGYEQYF

j_gene: TRBJ2-3
v_gene: TRBV27
abundance: once
d_gene: TRBD1
CDR3nt: TGTGCCAGCAGTCTCCGGACAGGGGGCACAGATACGCAGTATTTT
CDR3aa: CASSLRTGGTDTQYF

j_gene: TRBJ2-1
v_gene: TRBV6-4
abundance: NA
d_gene: TRBD1
CDR3nt: TGTGCCAGCAGCCCCGGGACAGGGCATGTCAATGAGCAGTTCTTC
CDR3aa: CASSPGTGHVNEQFF

j_gene: TRBJ2-5
v_gene: TRBV10-3
abundance: NA
d_gene: NA
CDR3nt: TGTGCCATCACGAACGGGGTTTTGGGAGAGACCCAGTACTTC
CDR3aa: CAITNGVLGETQYF